This TCR beta chain is drawn from a study of T cells in Graves' hyperthyroidism and ophthalmopathy. RNA transcripts yielded amplified TCR beta CDR3 regions. An initial round of RT-PCR targeting the TCR CDR3 relied on the HTBI primer set. TCRdb analysed the multiplex PCR reads with MiXCR anew, one entry per CDR3 protein. The sample holds under 250,000 distinct CDR3 sequences, 17% seen once. The germline V gene encodes CDR1 LGHDT and CDR2 YNNKEL (reference sequence). The length of the CDR3 is 14 residues. With 1 base removed from V and 3 bases from J, the gap between germline ends came to 9 bases. Sample: blood. The TCR comes from a man aged 50-60 years with Graves' hyperthyroidism. The chain carries TRBV3-1 and TRBJ2-5; possible D gene TRBD2, 5 bases. The CDR3 region has the DNA TGTGCCAGCAGCCAAGTGCCCGGGGAAGAGACCCAGTACTTC. Its protein product is CASSQVPGEETQYF.